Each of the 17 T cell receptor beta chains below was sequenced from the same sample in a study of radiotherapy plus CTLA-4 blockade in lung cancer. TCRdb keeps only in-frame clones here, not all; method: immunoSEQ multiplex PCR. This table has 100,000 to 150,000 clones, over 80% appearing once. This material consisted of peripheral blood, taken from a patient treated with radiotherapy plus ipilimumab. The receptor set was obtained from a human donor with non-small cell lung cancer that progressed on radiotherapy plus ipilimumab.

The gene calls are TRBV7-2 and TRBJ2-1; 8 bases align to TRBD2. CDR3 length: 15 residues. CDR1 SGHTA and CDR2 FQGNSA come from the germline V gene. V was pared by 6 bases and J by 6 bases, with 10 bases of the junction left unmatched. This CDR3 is CASRHGGLAGNEQFF. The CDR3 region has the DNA TGTGCCAGCAGACATGGAGGGCTAGCGGGCAATGAGCAGTTCTTC.

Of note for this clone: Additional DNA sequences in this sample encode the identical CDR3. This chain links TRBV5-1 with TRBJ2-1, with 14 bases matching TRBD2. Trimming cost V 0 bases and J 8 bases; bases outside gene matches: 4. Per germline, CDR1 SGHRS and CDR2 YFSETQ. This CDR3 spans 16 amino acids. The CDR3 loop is CASSLGGLAGVDEQFF. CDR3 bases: TGCGCCAGCAGCTTGGGGGGACTAGCGGGAGTGGATGAGCAGTTCTTC.

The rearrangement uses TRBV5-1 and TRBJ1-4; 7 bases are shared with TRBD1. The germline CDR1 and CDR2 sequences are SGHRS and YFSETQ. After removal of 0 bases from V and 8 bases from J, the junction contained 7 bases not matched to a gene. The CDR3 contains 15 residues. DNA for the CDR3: TGCGCCAGCAGCTTGGCCACAGGGGTTGGCGAAAAACTGTTTTTT. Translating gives CASSLATGVGEKLFF.

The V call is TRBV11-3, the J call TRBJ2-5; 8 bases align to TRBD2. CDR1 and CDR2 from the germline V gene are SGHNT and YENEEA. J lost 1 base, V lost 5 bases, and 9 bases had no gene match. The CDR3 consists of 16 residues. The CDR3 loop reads CASSVSSGRIQETQYF. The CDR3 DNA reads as TGTGCCAGCAGCGTTTCTAGCGGGCGCATCCAAGAGACCCAGTACTTC.

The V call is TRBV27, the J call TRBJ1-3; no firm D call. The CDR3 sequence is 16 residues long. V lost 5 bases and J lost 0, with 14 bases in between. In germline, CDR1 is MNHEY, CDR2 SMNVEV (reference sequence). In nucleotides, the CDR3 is TGTGCCAGCAGTCGAACATGGGCCGCCTCTGGAAACACCATATATTTT. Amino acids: CASSRTWAASGNTIYF.

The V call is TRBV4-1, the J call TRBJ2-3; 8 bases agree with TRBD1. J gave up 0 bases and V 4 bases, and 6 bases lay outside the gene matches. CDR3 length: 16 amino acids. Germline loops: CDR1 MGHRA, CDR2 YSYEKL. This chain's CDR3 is CASSLTGTGSTDTQYF. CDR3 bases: TGCGCCAGCAGCCTCACCGGGACAGGAAGCACAGATACGCAGTATTTT.

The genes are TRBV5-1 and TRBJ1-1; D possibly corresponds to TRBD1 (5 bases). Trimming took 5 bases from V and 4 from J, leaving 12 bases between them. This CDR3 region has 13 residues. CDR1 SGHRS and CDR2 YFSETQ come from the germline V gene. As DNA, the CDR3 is TGCGCCAGCAGTAGAGAGGGGTCCACTGAAGCTTTCTTT. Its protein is CASSREGSTEAFF.

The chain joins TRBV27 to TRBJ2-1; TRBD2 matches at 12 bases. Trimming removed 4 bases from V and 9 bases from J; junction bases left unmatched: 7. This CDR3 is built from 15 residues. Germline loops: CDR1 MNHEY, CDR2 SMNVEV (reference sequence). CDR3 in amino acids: CASSSPASGRGEQFF. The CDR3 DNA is TGTGCCAGCAGTTCACCAGCTAGCGGGAGGGGTGAGCAGTTCTTC.

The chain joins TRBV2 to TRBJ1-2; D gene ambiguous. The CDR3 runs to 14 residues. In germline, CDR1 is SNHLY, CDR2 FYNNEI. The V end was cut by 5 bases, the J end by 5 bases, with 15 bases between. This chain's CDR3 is CASSLSGPPYGYTF. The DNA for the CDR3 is TGTGCCAGCAGTCTGTCCGGGCCGCCTTATGGCTACACCTTC.

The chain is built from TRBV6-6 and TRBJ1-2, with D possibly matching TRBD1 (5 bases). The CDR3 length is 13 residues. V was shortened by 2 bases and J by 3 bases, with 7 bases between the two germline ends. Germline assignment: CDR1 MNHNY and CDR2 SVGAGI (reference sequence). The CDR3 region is CASSYEQDYGYTF. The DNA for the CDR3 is TGTGCCAGCAGTTACGAACAGGACTATGGCTACACCTTC.

The DNA of the CDR3 is TGCGCCAGCAGCTTTTTAGTTGGCGGGGAGCTGTTTTTT. This encodes CASSFLVGGELFF. The V call is TRBV5-1, the J call TRBJ2-2, with no clear D. The germline V and J ends were trimmed by 2 bases and 7 bases, with 9 bases remaining between them. The CDR3 extends over 13 amino acids. CDR1 and CDR2 from the germline V gene are SGHRS and YFSETQ.

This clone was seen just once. CDR3 bases: TGTGCCAGCAGCCAAGAGACAGGGCTGGTTGGTACTGAAGCTTTCTTT. As protein: CASSQETGLVGTEAFF. The chain joins TRBV4-2 to TRBJ1-1, with 7 positions matching TRBD1. The CDR3 is 16 amino acids. V trimming: 0 bases; J trimming: 5 bases; junction bases outside the gene matches: 9. Germline V CDR1 and CDR2: LGHNA, YNFKEQ.

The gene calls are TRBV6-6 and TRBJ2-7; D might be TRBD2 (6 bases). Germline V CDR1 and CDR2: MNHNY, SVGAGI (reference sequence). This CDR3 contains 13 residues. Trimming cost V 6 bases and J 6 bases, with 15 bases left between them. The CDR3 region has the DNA TGTGCCAGCAGCCAGAGACTAGTAACCGAGCAGTACTTC. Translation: CASSQRLVTEQYF.

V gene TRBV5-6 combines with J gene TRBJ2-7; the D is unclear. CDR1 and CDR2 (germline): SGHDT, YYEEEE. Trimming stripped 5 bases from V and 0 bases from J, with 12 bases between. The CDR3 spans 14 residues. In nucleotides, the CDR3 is TGTGCCAGCAGTTCGTGGTACAGCTCCTACGAGCAGTACTTC. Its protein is CASSSWYSSYEQYF.

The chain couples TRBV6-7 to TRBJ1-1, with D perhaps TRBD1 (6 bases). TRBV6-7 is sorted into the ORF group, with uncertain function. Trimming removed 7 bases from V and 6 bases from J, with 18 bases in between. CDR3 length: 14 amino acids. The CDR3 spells CASTALGGLSEAFF. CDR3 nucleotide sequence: TGTGCCAGCACCGCACTTGGGGGCCTTTCTGAAGCTTTCTTT.

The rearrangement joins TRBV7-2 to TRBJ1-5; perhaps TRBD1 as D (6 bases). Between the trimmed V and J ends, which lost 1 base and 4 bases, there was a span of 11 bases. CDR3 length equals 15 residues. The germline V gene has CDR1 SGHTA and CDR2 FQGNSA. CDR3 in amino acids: CASSLVIRGNQPQHF. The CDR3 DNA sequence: TGTGCCAGCAGCTTAGTCATAAGGGGGAATCAGCCCCAGCATTTT. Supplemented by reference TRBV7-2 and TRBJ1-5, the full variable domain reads GAGVSQSPSNKVTEKGKDVELRCDPISGHTALYWYRQSLGQGLEFLIYFQGNSAPDKSGLPSDRFSAERTGGSVSTLTIQRTQQEDSAVYLCASSLVIRGNQPQHFGDGTRLSIL.

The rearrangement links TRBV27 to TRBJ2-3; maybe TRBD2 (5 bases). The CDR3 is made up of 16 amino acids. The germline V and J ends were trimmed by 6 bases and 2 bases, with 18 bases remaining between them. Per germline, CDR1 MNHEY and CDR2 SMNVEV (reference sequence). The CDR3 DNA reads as TGTGCCAGCAGGCCGAGACTGAGGGAGTACACAGATACGCAGTATTTT. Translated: CASRPRLREYTDTQYF.